The 12 T cell receptor beta chains presented below share a single source sample, sequenced in a study of CD8 T cells in ankylosing spondylitis. Broader study findings: What seemed typical of ankylosing spondylitis blood was a TCR beta motif built from fewer than ten highly homologous variants.

TCRdb analysed the 5' RACE reads with MiXCR anew, one entry per CDR3 protein. The sample comprises 300,000 to 400,000 distinct CDR3 sequences, approximately 20% of which are singletons, and 16% rests with the top ten. The antigens for these receptors are not known. The sample taken for sequencing was blood, either unsorted or a sorted T cell fraction (not recorded which). The receptors derive from a male donor with ankylosing spondylitis.

A few counts support this clonotype. This chain uses TRBV5-1 with TRBJ1-5; no clear D. The CDR3 consists of 16 residues. The germline gives CDR1 SGHRS, CDR2 YFSETQ. V was pared by 0 bases and J by 0 bases, with 10 bases between. Here the CDR3 DNA reads TGCGCCAGCAGCTTGGTAGGGTCCTATAGCAATCAGCCCCAGCATTTT. Amino acid sequence: CASSLVGSYSNQPQHF.

This clonotype appeared a few times. The chain links TRBV4-3 to TRBJ2-7; tentative D call: TRBD1 (5 bases). CDR3 length: 15 amino acids. From germline, CDR1 is LGHNA and CDR2 YSLEER. Deletions cut 0 bases from V and 3 bases from J, with 12 bases between. As DNA, the CDR3 is TGCGCCAGCAGCCAAGATCTAGGCAGGGACTACGAGCAGTACTTC. Amino acids: CASSQDLGRDYEQYF.

The rearrangement links TRBV27 to TRBJ2-3; 8 bases align to TRBD2. Germline V gene sequence: CDR1 MNHEY, CDR2 SMNVEV (reference sequence). The CDR3 totals 16 residues. V lost 0 bases, J lost 3 bases, and 5 bases stayed unmatched. The CDR3 loop is CASSLSRGAGTDTQYF. CDR3 in DNA: TGTGCCAGCAGTTTATCGCGGGGGGCAGGGACAGATACGCAGTATTTT.

The V call is TRBV28, the J call TRBJ2-3, with 8 bases identical to TRBD1. The CDR3 covers 15 residues. J was trimmed by 2 bases and V by 7 bases; bases with no gene match: 8. Germline V gives CDR1 MDHEN, CDR2 SYDVKM. CDR3 sequence (DNA): TGTGCCAGCAAGTCCAGGGGGCCGCCCACAGATACGCAGTATTTT. Translated, it gives CASKSRGPPTDTQYF.

The J gene is TRBJ2-3, the V gene TRBV5-1; 9 nucleotides align to TRBD2. CDR3 length equals 16 residues. Trimming at V came to 3 bases and at J to 6 bases, leaving 11 bases not matched to a gene. Germline V CDR1 and CDR2: SGHRS, YFSETQ. The chain's CDR3 is CASSSVSSGRLDTQYF. The CDR3 bases are TGCGCCAGCAGCTCCGTAAGTAGCGGGAGACTCGATACGCAGTATTTT.

This clonotype occurred a few times. The chain recombines TRBV5-1 with TRBJ2-7; weak D call: TRBD1 (5 bases). There are 15 residues in the CDR3. The germline V gene has CDR1 SGHRS and CDR2 YFSETQ. Trimming took off 4 bases at V and 3 bases at J, with 17 bases between the two ends. The CDR3 loop is CASSLRQSANYEQYF. The CDR3, as DNA: TGCGCCAGCAGCCTAAGACAGTCAGCGAACTACGAGCAGTACTTC.

The CDR3 nucleotides read TGTGCCAGCGGCGAGACACAGGGCTACAATGAGCAGTTCTTC. Translation: CASGETQGYNEQFF. The chain is built from TRBV6-1 and TRBJ2-1; D might be TRBD1 (6 bases). The CDR3 spans 14 residues. CDR1 and CDR2 (germline): MNHNS, SASEGT. Trimming cost V 8 bases and J 3 bases, with 14 bases left between them.

The chain carries TRBV6-1 and TRBJ2-6, with a tentative D call TRBD2 (6 bases). CDR3 length: 16 amino acids. The germline CDR1 and CDR2 sequences are MNHNS and SASEGT. V was shortened by 5 bases and J by 2 bases, with 13 bases between the two germline ends. The CDR3 DNA reads as TGTGCCAGCAGTCAAAGGGCGGGGACTGGGGCCAACGTCCTGACTTTC. As protein: CASSQRAGTGANVLTF.

The chain recombines TRBV5-6 with TRBJ2-3, with TRBD2 identical over 10 bases. Germline V gives CDR1 SGHDT, CDR2 YYEEEE. With V trimmed by 0 bases and J by 2 bases, 9 bases remained unmatched. This CDR3 spans 18 amino acids. CDR3: CASSLVGLAEPATDTQYF. The DNA of the CDR3 is TGTGCCAGCAGCTTGGTTGGACTAGCGGAACCAGCCACAGATACGCAGTATTTT.

The chain joins TRBV5-1 to TRBJ2-1; D possibly corresponds to TRBD2 (6 bases). The CDR3 is made up of 16 amino acids. V was shortened by 3 bases and J by 4 bases, with 17 bases between the two germline ends. Looked up from germline, CDR1 is SGHRS and CDR2 is YFSETQ. The CDR3 here is CASSSGTLGGYNEQFF. The CDR3 DNA follows: TGCGCCAGCAGCTCTGGGACTCTTGGGGGTTACAATGAGCAGTTCTTC.

This clonotype was recorded a few times. The V and J genes are TRBV28 and TRBJ2-1; the D gene is possibly TRBD1 (5 bases). V was pared by 6 bases and J by 15 bases, with 21 bases between. Germline V CDR1 and CDR2: MDHEN, SYDVKM. This CDR3 contains 13 residues. The CDR3 DNA reads TGTGCCAGCAGGAACCCTGGACACCTCTTTTGGTTCTTC. It yields the protein CASRNPGHLFWFF.

This clonotype was seen a handful of times. V gene TRBV5-5 combines with J gene TRBJ1-1; 12 bases line up with TRBD1. This CDR3 contains 17 residues. From germline, CDR1 is SGHKS and CDR2 YYEKEE (reference sequence). J was trimmed by 5 bases and V by 4 bases; bases with no gene match: 12. The CDR3 loop reads CASSAGQGAAEGTEAFF. Here the CDR3 DNA reads TGTGCCAGCAGCGCGGGACAGGGGGCCGCCGAGGGGACTGAAGCTTTCTTT.